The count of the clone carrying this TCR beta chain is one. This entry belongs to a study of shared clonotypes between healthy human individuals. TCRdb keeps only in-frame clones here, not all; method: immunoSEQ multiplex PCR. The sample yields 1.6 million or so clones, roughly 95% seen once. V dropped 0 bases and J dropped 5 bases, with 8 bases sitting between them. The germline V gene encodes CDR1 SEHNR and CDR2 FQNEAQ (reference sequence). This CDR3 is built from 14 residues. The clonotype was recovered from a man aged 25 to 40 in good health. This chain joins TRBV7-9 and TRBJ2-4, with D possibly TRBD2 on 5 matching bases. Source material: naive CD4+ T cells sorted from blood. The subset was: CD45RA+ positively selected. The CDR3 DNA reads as TGTGCCAGCAGCTTAGCGGGCGGGCAAAACATTCAGTACTTC. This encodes CASSLAGGQNIQYF.